This TCR beta chain appears in the sequencing data of a study of T cell changes during pregnancy in multiple sclerosis. Data came from immunoSEQ multiplex PCR; TCRdb stores just in-frame clones and leaves some out. This sample has over 70,000 clones, with about 93% found just once. The V end lost 2 bases, the J end lost 5 bases, and 16 bases lay between the germline ends. Germline CDR1 LNHDA, CDR2 SQIVND (reference sequence). This CDR3 is built from 15 residues. The rearrangement uses TRBV19 and TRBJ2-7; TRBD2 might be the D (6 bases). The sequencing here drew on peripheral blood, taken in the third trimester of pregnancy. The TCR was taken from a female donor with multiple sclerosis, enrolled in a pregnancy study. This CDR3 is CASSIRGRPPHEQYF. CDR3 sequence (DNA): TGTGCCAGTAGTATACGGGGGAGGCCTCCCCACGAGCAGTACTTC.